The 2 T cell receptor beta chains given below trace back to one sample, sequenced in a study of T cell clusters in autoimmune cytopenias (dated by TCRdb to about 2019). TRB amplification used around 250 ng of peripheral blood genomic DNA, some 40,000 genome equivalents, per sample. Sequencing used an Illumina MiSeq. To amplify TRB rearrangements, a touch-down multiplex PCR protocol was run with the TRB-A and TRB-B primer pools combined in a single tube. The reads were reprocessed in TCRdb, with one entry per CDR3 protein sequence and no accompanying DNA. In this sample's table one finds about 5,000 distinct CDR3 sequences. Of the sample, about half falls within the top ten clones. This sample also belongs to another study, concerning T cell repertoires in aging, cancer and after chemotherapy.

Sequenced sample: peripheral blood. The receptor set was obtained from a human donor in good health.

The V call is TRBV5-6, the J call TRBJ2-7; the D call of TRBD2 rests on TCRdb alone, since no DNA is present to check it. The CDR3 has 16 amino acids. Per the germline V gene, CDR1 is SGHDT and CDR2 is YYEEEE. CDR3 protein: CASSRLGTSGSYEQYF.

Measured by frequency, this clonotype is large (0.1 to 1%). The chain's CDR3 is CSVQGAGNTGELFF. The V call is TRBV29-1, the J call TRBJ2-2. This CDR3 has 14 amino acids. Germline CDR1 is SQVTM and CDR2 is ANQGSEA.